This TCR beta chain was observed in a study of shared T cell receptors in the human thymus. Sequenced by immunoSEQ multiplex PCR; TCRdb stores in-frame clones only, minus some. This sample has around 68,000 clones, with 90% to 95% found just once. The V segment lost 5 bases and the J segment 0 bases; nucleotides outside the gene matches: 7. This CDR3 has 16 amino acids. Germline CDR1 SGHTA, CDR2 FQGTGA. Only one count was recorded for this clone. This TCR was sampled from a human donor. The sample was thymocytes. V gene TRBV7-3 combines with J gene TRBJ1-1; TRBD1 matches at 9 bases. The CDR3 DNA follows: TGTGCCAGCAGCCAAACAGGGGGCCCAATGAACACTGAAGCTTTCTTT. This sequence encodes CASSQTGGPMNTEAFF. The whole variable domain, remainder taken from reference TRBV7-3 and TRBJ1-1, is GAGVSQTPSNKVTEKGKYVELRCDPISGHTALYWYRQSLGQGPEFLIYFQGTGAADDSGLPNDRFFAVRPEGSVSTLKIQRTERGDSAVYLCASSQTGGPMNTEAFFGQGTRLTVV.